This entry lists 25 T cell receptor beta chains sequenced from one sample in a study of blood T cell repertoires in COVID-19. Sequencing used immunoSEQ multiplex PCR; TCRdb keeps in-frame clones, though not all of them. The sample has 200,000 to 250,000 clones, 82% seen once. Sequencing was done on a sample of peripheral blood. These receptors all come from an elderly woman with active or convalescent COVID-19.

V usage is TRBV19 and J usage is TRBJ2-7; D may be TRBD2 (5 bases). This CDR3 has 17 amino acids. The V gene's germline CDR1 is LNHDA and CDR2 SQIVND (reference sequence). Trimming stripped 6 bases from V and 2 bases from J, with 23 bases between. Written as DNA, the CDR3 is TGTGCCAGTAGAAGAAAAGGAGGCGACTCAAAAACCTACGAGCAGTACTTC. It yields the protein CASRRKGGDSKTYEQYF.

The genes are TRBV30 and TRBJ1-6; 8 bases agree with TRBD1. Per the germline V gene, CDR1 is GTSNPN and CDR2 is SVGIG (reference sequence). CDR3 length: 15 residues. The junction had 3 bases not matched to a gene; V was cut back by 5 bases and J by 0 bases. This CDR3 is CAWVGQGSYNSPLHF. The CDR3 region has the DNA TGTGCCTGGGTTGGACAGGGCTCCTATAATTCACCCCTCCACTTT.

The DNA of the CDR3 is TGCGCCAGCAGTGAGTGGGGCGATGAGCAGTTCTTC. It is translated as CASSEWGDEQFF. The V gene is TRBV10-1, the J gene TRBJ2-1; possibly TRBD1 for D (5 bases). V lost 1 base and J 8 bases, leaving 6 bases between the germline ends. Germline-derived CDR1 and CDR2 are WNHNN and SYGVQD (reference sequence). The CDR3 runs to 12 residues.

The chain couples TRBV7-9 to TRBJ1-1; unclear D gene. CDR1 and CDR2 (germline): SEHNR, FQNEAQ (reference sequence). CDR3 size: 14 residues. V was clipped by 6 bases and J by 4 bases, with 15 bases between them. The DNA for the CDR3 is TGTGCCAGCAGGACCTCCGGGCGGGGCACTGAAGCTTTCTTT. Amino acids: CASRTSGRGTEAFF.

This clone was observed once. The chain couples TRBV2 to TRBJ2-1; D might be TRBD1 (6 bases). V was pared by 5 bases and J by 9 bases, with 14 bases between. Germline CDR1 is SNHLY and CDR2 is FYNNEI. The CDR3 has 13 amino acids. The CDR3 DNA reads as TGTGCCAGCAGTCCAAACAGGGCTAGTGAGCAGTTCTTC. It translates to CASSPNRASEQFF. Complete variable domain (other parts from reference TRBV2 and TRBJ2-1): EPEVTQTPSHQVTQMGQEVILRCVPISNHLYFYWYRQILGQKVEFLVSFYNNEISEKSEIFDDQFSVERPDGSNFTLKIRSTKLEDSAMYFCASSPNRASEQFFGPGTRLTVL.

The chain carries TRBV12-3 or TRBV12-4 and TRBJ2-7; no reliable D call. This CDR3 is 13 amino acids long. V was shortened by 2 bases and J by 0 bases, with 5 bases between the two germline ends. CDR3 sequence (DNA): TGTGCCAGCAGTTTACAGTTCTCCTACGAGCAGTACTTC. This codes for CASSLQFSYEQYF.

J is TRBJ1-1 and V is TRBV5-5; TRBD1 is a possible D gene (5 bases). The V gene's germline CDR1 is SGHKS and CDR2 YYEKEE (reference sequence). The CDR3 runs to 14 residues. Between the trimmed V and J ends, which lost 4 bases and 0 bases, there was a span of 10 bases. CDR3 coding DNA: TGTGCCAGCAGCCCAGGGTCGCTGAACACTGAAGCTTTCTTT. Residues: CASSPGSLNTEAFF.

The chain links TRBV27 to TRBJ1-5, with D hard to call. Trimming shortened V by 7 bases and J by 0 bases, and 10 bases separated the two germline ends. The CDR3 is 14 residues long. The V gene's germline CDR1 is MNHEY and CDR2 SMNVEV (reference sequence). In DNA, the CDR3 is TGTGCCAGCATGTCCGGGGATAGCAATCAGCCCCAGCATTTT. It encodes CASMSGDSNQPQHF.

This CDR3 reads CASSEEQGNGAKNIQYF. In DNA form, the CDR3 reads TGCGCCAGCAGTGAGGAACAGGGGAATGGAGCCAAAAACATTCAGTACTTC. The chain has TRBV10-1 and TRBJ2-4; TRBD1 matches at 7 bases. The CDR3 covers 17 residues. Trimming removed 2 bases from V and 0 bases from J; junction bases left unmatched: 7. Germline V lookup: CDR1 WNHNN, CDR2 SYGVQD (reference sequence).

This chain links TRBV3-1 (or the pseudogene TRBV3-2) with TRBJ2-7, with 11 bases aligning to TRBD2. CDR1 is LGHDT and CDR2 is YNNKEL in the germline V gene (reference sequence). The J segment lost 5 bases and the V segment lost 4 bases, leaving 4 bases of the junction unmatched. There are 14 residues in the CDR3. The CDR3 DNA follows: TGTGCCAGCAGCCTAACTAGCGGGGGCAACGAGCAGTACTTC. Protein sequence: CASSLTSGGNEQYF.

The J gene is TRBJ1-5, the V gene TRBV9; 7 bases match TRBD1. Germline loops: CDR1 SGDLS, CDR2 YYNGEE. V lost 4 bases and J lost 3; bases outside the gene matches: 7. The CDR3 spans 15 residues. DNA for the CDR3: TGTGCCAGCAGCTTATCCCAGGGGGTCAATCAGCCCCAGCATTTT. As protein: CASSLSQGVNQPQHF.

This clone was detected a few times. The chain links TRBV28 to TRBJ1-2, with D unresolved. The germline gives CDR1 MDHEN, CDR2 SYDVKM. The germline V and J ends were trimmed by 3 bases and 6 bases, with 5 bases remaining between them. The CDR3 is 11 residues long. The CDR3 loop reads CASSFLDGYTF. CDR3 DNA: TGTGCCAGCAGTTTCTTAGATGGCTACACCTTC.

This clone was seen once. The genes are TRBV5-1 and TRBJ2-7; 8 nucleotides match TRBD1. The CDR3 is made up of 15 amino acids. The V segment lost 3 bases and the J segment 2 bases; nucleotides outside the gene matches: 7. Looked up from germline, CDR1 is SGHRS and CDR2 is YFSETQ. This CDR3 is CASSSFRDRTYEQYF. The CDR3 DNA is TGCGCCAGCAGCTCCTTCCGGGACAGGACCTACGAGCAGTACTTC.

This clone was observed a single time. J is TRBJ2-1 and V is TRBV3-1 (or the pseudogene TRBV3-2); 7 bases agree with TRBD2. From germline, CDR1 is LGHDT and CDR2 YNNKEL (reference sequence). J lost 0 bases, V lost 4 bases, and 12 bases had no gene match. The CDR3 extends over 18 amino acids. This CDR3 reads CASSPLPILATSYNEQFF. The CDR3 DNA reads TGTGCCAGCAGCCCCCTTCCAATACTAGCGACCTCCTACAATGAGCAGTTCTTC.

The rearrangement joins TRBV7-9 to TRBJ2-6; D is unclear. From germline, CDR1 is SEHNR and CDR2 FQNEAQ (reference sequence). V lost 6 bases and J lost 0, with 6 bases in between. The CDR3 has 14 amino acids. In nucleotides, the CDR3 is TGTGCCAGCAGAAACAGCTCTGGGGCCAACGTCCTGACTTTC. Translating it yields CASRNSSGANVLTF.

The chain is built from TRBV4-1 and TRBJ2-5, with D unclear. In germline, CDR1 is MGHRA, CDR2 YSYEKL. The CDR3 extends over 16 amino acids. V lost 1 base and J lost 1, with 13 bases in between. Here the CDR3 reads CASSQGAPSSQETQYF. CDR3 nucleotide sequence: TGCGCCAGCAGCCAAGGGGCCCCTTCGAGCCAAGAGACCCAGTACTTC.

With regard to this clone: This same CDR3 is encoded by further DNA sequences in the sample. This chain links TRBV18 with TRBJ2-7; tentatively, D is TRBD1 (6 bases). Germline CDR1 and CDR2: KGHSH and LQKENI. The CDR3 length is 13 residues. Trimming pared 1 base from V and 2 bases from J, leaving 6 bases between. CDR3: CASSPQGAYEQYF. In DNA, the CDR3 is TGTGCCAGCTCACCACAGGGGGCCTACGAGCAGTACTTC.

The chain links TRBV5-1 to TRBJ2-7, with D possibly being TRBD1 (5 bases). The CDR3 totals 15 residues. Germline V gene lookup returns CDR1 SGHRS and CDR2 YFSETQ. Trimming left V 0 bases short and J 5 bases short, with 15 bases between. The CDR3, as DNA: TGCGCCAGCAGCTTGGAACCAGGGCTTAGGGACGAGCAGTACTTC. Its translation is CASSLEPGLRDEQYF.

A note on this clone: Distinct nucleotide sequences in the sample also encode this CDR3. CDR3 region: CAWSVGGNTEAFF. The CDR3 DNA reads as TGTGCCTGGAGTGTTGGAGGGAACACTGAAGCTTTCTTT. V usage is TRBV30 and J usage is TRBJ1-1, with D unclear. Germline CDR1 and CDR2: GTSNPN and SVGIG (reference sequence). V was clipped by 0 bases and J by 1 base, with 6 bases between them. There are 13 residues in the CDR3.

This chain joins TRBV11-3 and TRBJ2-1; TRBD1 agrees at 8 bases. The CDR3 runs 20 residues. Germline V gene sequence: CDR1 SGHNT, CDR2 YENEEA. The V gene end was trimmed by 2 bases and the J gene end by 0 bases; junction bases not matched to a gene: 15. CDR3 sequence (DNA): TGTGCCAGCAGCTTACGAGCTACGACAGGGGCTGATAGCTCCTACAATGAGCAGTTCTTC. This sequence encodes CASSLRATTGADSSYNEQFF.

The sample holds many counts of this clone. The CDR3 is CASSLGTGLNQPQHF. The CDR3 DNA reads as TGTGCCAGCAGCTTAGGGACAGGGCTCAATCAGCCCCAGCATTTT. The rearrangement joins TRBV7-8 to TRBJ1-5; 8 bases are shared with TRBD1. The ends lost 1 base at V and 3 bases at J; junction bases unmatched: 2. CDR3 size: 15 residues. Germline CDR1 and CDR2: SGHVS and FQNEAQ. Combining the CDR3 with reference TRBV7-8 and TRBJ1-5 gives the whole variable domain GAGVSQSPRYKVAKRGQDVALRCDPISGHVSLFWYQQALGQGPEFLTYFQNEAQLDKSGLPSDRFFAERPEGSVSTLKIQRTQQEDSAVYLCASSLGTGLNQPQHFGDGTRLSIL.

CDR3 protein: CASSDESRGNTIYF. CDR3 in DNA: TGTGCCAGCAGTGATGAGAGCCGAGGAAACACCATATATTTT. This chain joins TRBV2 and TRBJ1-3; D call uncertain. Trimming shortened V by 3 bases and J by 4 bases, and 10 bases separated the two germline ends. The CDR3 is 14 residues long. Germline CDR1 SNHLY, CDR2 FYNNEI.

The chain is built from TRBV10-1 and TRBJ1-5; 7 nucleotides align to TRBD1. The J segment lost 4 bases and the V segment lost 4 bases, leaving 4 bases of the junction unmatched. The CDR3 is 14 amino acids. Germline values: CDR1 WNHNN, CDR2 SYGVQD (reference sequence). The CDR3 here is CASSAGQSNQPQHF. The CDR3 DNA reads as TGCGCCAGCAGTGCGGGACAGAGTAATCAGCCCCAGCATTTT.

This clone appeared once. This chain uses TRBV3-1 (or the pseudogene TRBV3-2) with TRBJ2-5, with D unclear. Germline loops: CDR1 LGHDT, CDR2 YNNKEL (reference sequence). This CDR3 comprises 12 residues. V was trimmed by 1 base and J by 5 bases, leaving 5 bases between them. DNA for the CDR3: TGTGCCAGCAGCCAAGTCTTCGAGACCCAGTACTTC. Its translation is CASSQVFETQYF.

V usage is TRBV5-6 and J usage is TRBJ2-7; maybe TRBD1 (5 bases). The length of the CDR3 is 14 residues. V was shortened by 3 bases and J by 12 bases, with 22 bases between the two germline ends. Germline CDR1 SGHDT, CDR2 YYEEEE. The CDR3 DNA follows: TGTGCCAGCAGCTCGGACCCGTCTAACAGGTCCAGGTACTTC. Amino acid sequence: CASSSDPSNRSRYF.